This T cell receptor (beta chain) originates from a study of blood T cell repertoires in COVID-19. Study at large: Samples taken during acute and convalescent COVID-19 were collected in the United States, Italy and Spain.

Sequencing was performed with immunoSEQ multiplex PCR; in TCRdb, only in-frame clones are kept and a portion is missing. This sample has 52,000 or so clones; 83% occur once, and the top ten carry around 17%. CDR1 is LNHDA, CDR2 SQIVND, per germline (reference sequence). CDR3 length: 16 amino acids. The ends lost 9 bases at V and 5 bases at J; junction bases unmatched: 16. The clonotype originates from a man aged 40-50 years with acute or convalescent COVID-19. The chain employs TRBV19 and TRBJ1-5; 7 bases agree with TRBD1. Sequenced material: peripheral blood. The CDR3 loop is CASHMGEDRPYQPQHF. In nucleotides, the CDR3 is TGTGCCAGCCATATGGGGGAGGACAGGCCGTATCAGCCCCAGCATTTT.